Detailed here is one T cell receptor (beta chain). This sample is drawn from a study of T cell changes during pregnancy in multiple sclerosis. Deletions cut 0 bases from V and 4 bases from J, with 19 bases between. The CDR3 is 17 amino acids. In germline, CDR1 is ENHRY, CDR2 SYGVKD. TCRdb's table, derived via immunoSEQ multiplex PCR, lists solely in-frame clones and lacks some. The repertoire holds around 100,000 clones, roughly 90% seen once, with 1.9% in the top ten. The source material was peripheral blood, sampled after pregnancy. The sequence was collected from a female donor with multiple sclerosis, enrolled in a pregnancy study. The gene calls are TRBV10-3 and TRBJ2-7; no definite D call. CDR3 in DNA: TGTGCCATCAGTGAGTCGACGAGGCGCCAGAGATCTTACGAGCAGTACTTC. Translated, it gives CAISESTRRQRSYEQYF.